The present T cell receptor beta chain was sequenced within a study of blood T cell repertoires in COVID-19. Study in general: T cells, B-cell-depleted T cells, or PBMCs provided the cDNA or gDNA that served as material.

The CDR3 covers 18 residues. The ends lost 4 bases at V and 0 bases at J; junction bases unmatched: 7. Seattle-derived patients entered the study during active infection and were followed longitudinally. Original handling: Estimated nucleated cell counts came from reference gene primer amplification. Profiled with immunoSEQ multiplex PCR; TCRdb holds only in-frame clones, not every one. V, J and clone size derive from that table, while D and trimming were established from the DNA sequence. Of about 170,000 clones in the sample, about 90% were seen once. The chain combines TRBV23-1 with TRBJ1-6, with 9 bases fitting TRBD1. TRBV23-1 is classed as an ORF, of uncertain function. The source material was peripheral blood. The source of this sequence is a woman aged 55-69 years with COVID-19, enrolled during active disease. The CDR3 reads CASSPHHRGLSYNSPLHF. The CDR3 DNA sequence: TGCGCCAGCAGTCCTCACCACAGGGGGCTCTCCTATAATTCACCCCTCCACTTT.